This TCR beta chain originates from a study of graft-versus-host responses after intestinal transplantation (dated by TCRdb to about 2021). Turning to the overall study: The transplants that recipients got were multivisceral, liver-intestinal, or isolated intestinal. Rather than going through the commercial service, samples from a few later patients were sequenced in-house on an Illumina MiSeq and processed with MiXCR. Anti-thymocyte globulin induction was given to all recipients, followed by maintenance tacrolimus and steroids for two to four years. Alloreactive clones were identified by sequencing pre-transplant mixed lymphocyte reaction products and comparing these products with unstimulated pre-transplant donor and recipient T cells. Bulk TCR-beta CDR3 sequencing was used to track graft-versus-host and host-versus-graft alloreactive T cell clones in the graft, circulation and bone marrow after intestinal transplantation. The cohort enrolled 20 to 25 intestinal transplant recipients including one retransplant, and a few patients lacking pretransplant specimens were excluded. A peak of at least 4% donor T cells among recipient peripheral blood mononuclear cells was the definition used for donor T cell macrochimerism.

The full study reports these points: GvH clones were detected in recipient bone marrow, and some of these GvH clones were observed earlier in ileal mucosa or blood, consistent with an intestinal mucosal origin. The conclusions were limited by the relatively low number and heterogeneity of the intestinal transplant patients. In the allografts of patients with donor T cell macrochimerism, GvH to HvG T cell clonal ratios were high. Early after transplant, declines in HvG clones were associated with peak levels of circulating GvH clones.

Sample time point, as interpreted from the label and publication: cells obtained before transplantation from donor or recipient. In the mixed lymphocyte reactions, about 200,000 CFSE-labeled pre-transplant responders were plated with about 200,000 irradiated violet-dye-labeled stimulators and cultured for about six days. Proliferating CD3+CD4+CFSE-low and CD3+CD8+CFSE-low responder cells were FACS-sorted on a BD Influx sorter after the mixed lymphocyte reaction. As regards this clone: No base qualities exist here, and no much larger clone lies one base off it.

Preparation of the library involved the immunoSEQ multiplex PCR assay. In most patients, genomic DNA was isolated using the Qiagen DNeasy Blood and Tissue Kit and sent frozen to Adaptive Biotechnologies for TCR sequencing. Adaptive Biotechnologies carried out high-throughput TCR-beta CDR3 sequencing of genomic DNA for most patients. Turning to the authors' computational methods: Adaptive's ImmunoSEQ software was the source of the TCR sequencing data for 15 to 20 patients, while a few other patients were processed with MiXCR and VDJtools. CD4 versus CD8 sorting errors were corrected by removing sequences found in both subsets at a frequency ratio below 5:1. CDR3 nucleotide sequences shared between donor and recipient were removed because the origin of such sequences could not be assigned. To be classed as alloreactive, a clone needed at least 2-fold expansion over unstimulated cells and a minimum CFSE-low frequency of 0.002% (template counts) or 0.001% (read counts). Clones were considered mappable if detected in sequenced pre-transplant spleen, lymph node, or MLR CFSE-low populations of the donor or recipient. The cumulative frequency of alloreactive clones was calculated as a percentage of all sequences, weighted by copy number. TCRdb's version of the immuneACCESS table is confined to in-frame rearrangements and falls short of the full clone set. An unresolved V gene accounts for under half of the shortfall where checked; the remainder is of unknown origin. The V and J calls and the clone size are those of that table, but D and trimming were determined from the DNA. Counted in this sample were some 13,000 clones; 35% to 40% of them appeared once. The ten most abundant clones make up roughly 15% of the sample.

V is shortened by 4 bases, J by 4 bases, and the region joining them spans 13 bases. CDR1 and CDR2 (LGHNA, YSLEER) derive from the germline V gene. The CDR3 numbers 14 residues from cysteine through phenylalanine. Of all the DNA, just the CDR3 is kept, 42 bases in frame from base 1. The starting material was alloreactive CD8+ T cells from a mixed lymphocyte reaction culture, obtained before intestinal transplant. In light of the paper, this sample's cell subset or site label describes: CFSE-low proliferating T cells sorted from approximately 6-day pre-transplant mixed lymphocyte reaction (GvH or HvG direction). The rearranged chain carries TRBV4-3 and TRBJ2-5; no D segment can be confidently identified. The sequence was obtained from a human patient who received an intestinal transplant. The CDR3 region: CASSPSVVGETQYF. Here is the DNA: TGCGCCAGCAGCCCGTCGGTAGTCGGAGAGACCCAGTACTTC.